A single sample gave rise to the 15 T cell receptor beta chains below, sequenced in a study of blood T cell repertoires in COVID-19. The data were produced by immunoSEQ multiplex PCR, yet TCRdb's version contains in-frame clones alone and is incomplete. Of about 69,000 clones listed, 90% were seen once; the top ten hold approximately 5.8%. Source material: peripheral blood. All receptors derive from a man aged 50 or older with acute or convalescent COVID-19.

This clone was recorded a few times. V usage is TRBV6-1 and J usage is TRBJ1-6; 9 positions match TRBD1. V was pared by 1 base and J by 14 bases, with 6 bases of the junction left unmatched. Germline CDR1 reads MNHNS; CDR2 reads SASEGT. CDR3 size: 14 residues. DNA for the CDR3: TGTGCCAGCAGTGAAGACAGGGGGCGGGGGACCCTCCACTTT. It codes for CASSEDRGRGTLHF.

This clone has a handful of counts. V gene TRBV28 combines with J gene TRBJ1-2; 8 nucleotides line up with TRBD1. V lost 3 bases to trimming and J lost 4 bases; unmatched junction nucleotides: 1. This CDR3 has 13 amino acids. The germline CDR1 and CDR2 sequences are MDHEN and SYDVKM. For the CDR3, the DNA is TGTGCCAGCAGTTTGGGACAGGTCTATGGCTACACCTTC. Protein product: CASSLGQVYGYTF.

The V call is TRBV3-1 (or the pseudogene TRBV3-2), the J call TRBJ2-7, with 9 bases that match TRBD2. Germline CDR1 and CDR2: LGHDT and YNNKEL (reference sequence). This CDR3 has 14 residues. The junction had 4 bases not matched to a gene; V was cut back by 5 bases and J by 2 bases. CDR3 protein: CASSRLAAAYEQYF. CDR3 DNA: TGTGCCAGCAGCAGACTAGCGGCCGCCTACGAGCAGTACTTC.

The CDR3 nucleotides are TGTGCCAGCAGCCCCCGGCGGGGGAACACTGAAGCTTTCTTT. Encoded protein: CASSPRRGNTEAFF. The V gene is TRBV11-3, the J gene TRBJ1-1; no definite D call. There are 14 residues in the CDR3. From germline, CDR1 is SGHNT and CDR2 YENEEA. With 5 bases removed from V and 1 base from J, the gap between germline ends came to 11 bases.

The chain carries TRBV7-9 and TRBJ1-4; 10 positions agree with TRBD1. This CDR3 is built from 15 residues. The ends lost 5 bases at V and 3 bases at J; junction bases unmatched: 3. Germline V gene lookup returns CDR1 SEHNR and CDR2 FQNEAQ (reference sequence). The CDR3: CASSPGQGANEKLFF. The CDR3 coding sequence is TGTGCCAGCAGCCCAGGACAGGGGGCTAATGAAAAACTGTTTTTT.

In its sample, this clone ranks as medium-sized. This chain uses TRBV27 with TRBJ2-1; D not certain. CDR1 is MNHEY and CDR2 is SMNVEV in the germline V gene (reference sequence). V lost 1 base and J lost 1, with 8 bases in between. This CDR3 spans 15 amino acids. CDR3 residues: CASSLFPVSYNEQFF. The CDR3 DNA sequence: TGTGCCAGCAGTTTATTCCCTGTGTCCTACAATGAGCAGTTCTTC.

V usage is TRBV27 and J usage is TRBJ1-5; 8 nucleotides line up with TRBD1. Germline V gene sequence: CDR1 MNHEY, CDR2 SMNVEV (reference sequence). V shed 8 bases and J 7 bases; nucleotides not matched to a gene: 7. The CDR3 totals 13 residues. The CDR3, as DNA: TGTGCCAGCCGCACAGGGGGTGGCCAGCCCCAGCATTTT. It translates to CASRTGGGQPQHF.

CDR3 bases: TGCAGCGTTGGTGGGGGGAGTGAGACCCAGTACTTC. It specifies CSVGGGSETQYF. This chain joins TRBV29-1 and TRBJ2-5; the D gene is possibly TRBD2 (6 bases). V was shortened by 4 bases and J by 5 bases, with 11 bases between the two germline ends. This CDR3 is built from 12 residues. Germline V CDR1 and CDR2: SQVTM, ANQGSEA.

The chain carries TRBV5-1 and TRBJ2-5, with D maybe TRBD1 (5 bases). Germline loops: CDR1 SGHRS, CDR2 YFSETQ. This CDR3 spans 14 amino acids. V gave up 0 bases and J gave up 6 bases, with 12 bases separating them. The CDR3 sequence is CASSLGADSQTQYF. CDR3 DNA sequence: TGCGCCAGCAGCTTGGGGGCCGACAGTCAGACCCAGTACTTC.

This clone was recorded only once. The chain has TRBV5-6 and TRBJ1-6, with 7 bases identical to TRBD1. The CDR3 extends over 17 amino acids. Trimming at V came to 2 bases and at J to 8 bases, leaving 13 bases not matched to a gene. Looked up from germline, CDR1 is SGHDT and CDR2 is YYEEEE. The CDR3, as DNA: TGTGCCAGCAGCTTACAGGGGCCCCACGCAGGCGATTCACCCCTCCACTTT. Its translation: CASSLQGPHAGDSPLHF. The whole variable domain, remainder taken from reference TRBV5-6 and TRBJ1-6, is DAGVTQSPTHLIKTRGQQVTLRCSPKSGHDTVSWYQQALGQGPQFIFQYYEEEERQRGNFPDRFSGHQFPNYSSELNVNALLLGDSALYLCASSLQGPHAGDSPLHFGNGTRLTVT.

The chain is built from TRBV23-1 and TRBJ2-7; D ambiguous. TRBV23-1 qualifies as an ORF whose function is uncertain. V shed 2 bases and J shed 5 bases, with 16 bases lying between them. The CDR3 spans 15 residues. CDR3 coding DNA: TGCGCCAGCAGTCAAAAACGATCAGTAGGAGACGAGCAGTACTTC. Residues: CASSQKRSVGDEQYF.

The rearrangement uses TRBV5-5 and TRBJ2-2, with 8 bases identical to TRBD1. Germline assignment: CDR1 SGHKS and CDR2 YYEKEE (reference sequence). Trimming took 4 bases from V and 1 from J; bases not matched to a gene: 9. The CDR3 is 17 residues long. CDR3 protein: CASSMVPGQVNTGELFF. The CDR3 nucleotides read TGTGCCAGCAGCATGGTTCCGGGACAGGTGAACACCGGGGAGCTGTTTTTT.

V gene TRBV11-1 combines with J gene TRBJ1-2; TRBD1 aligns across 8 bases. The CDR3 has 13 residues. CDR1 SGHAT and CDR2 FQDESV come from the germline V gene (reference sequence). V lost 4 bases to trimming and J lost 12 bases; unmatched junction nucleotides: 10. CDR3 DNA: TGTGCCAGCAGCTACTCTGAGGCAGGGGGCAACACCTTC. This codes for CASSYSEAGGNTF.

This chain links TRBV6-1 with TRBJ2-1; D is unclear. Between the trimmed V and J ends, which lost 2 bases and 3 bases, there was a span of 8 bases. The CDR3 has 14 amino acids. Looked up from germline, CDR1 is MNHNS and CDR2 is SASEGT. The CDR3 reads CASSEIYFYNEQFF. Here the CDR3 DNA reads TGTGCCAGCAGTGAAATCTACTTCTACAATGAGCAGTTCTTC.

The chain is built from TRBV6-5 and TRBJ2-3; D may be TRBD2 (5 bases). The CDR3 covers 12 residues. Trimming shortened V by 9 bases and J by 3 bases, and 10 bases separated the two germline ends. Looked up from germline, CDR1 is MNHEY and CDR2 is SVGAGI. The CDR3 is CASGPGTDTQYF. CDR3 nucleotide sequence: TGTGCCAGTGGACCGGGGACAGATACGCAGTATTTT.